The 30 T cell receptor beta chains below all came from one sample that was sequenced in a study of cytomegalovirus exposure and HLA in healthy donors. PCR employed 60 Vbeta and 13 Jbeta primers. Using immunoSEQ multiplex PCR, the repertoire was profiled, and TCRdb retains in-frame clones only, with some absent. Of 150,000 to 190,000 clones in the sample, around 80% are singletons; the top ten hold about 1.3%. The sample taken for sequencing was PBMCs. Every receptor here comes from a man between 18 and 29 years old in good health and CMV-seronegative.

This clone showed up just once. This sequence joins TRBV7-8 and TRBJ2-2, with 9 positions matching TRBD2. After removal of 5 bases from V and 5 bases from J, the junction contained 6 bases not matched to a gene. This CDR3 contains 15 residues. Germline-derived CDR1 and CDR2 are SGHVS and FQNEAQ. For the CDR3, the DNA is TGTGCCAGCAGCACCATAGCGGGAGATACCGGGGAGCTGTTTTTT. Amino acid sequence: CASSTIAGDTGELFF.

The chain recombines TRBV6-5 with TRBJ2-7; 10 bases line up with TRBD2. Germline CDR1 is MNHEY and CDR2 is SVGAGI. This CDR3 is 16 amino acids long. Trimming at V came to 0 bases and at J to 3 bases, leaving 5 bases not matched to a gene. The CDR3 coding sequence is TGTGCCAGCAGTTACTCGATGGCTAGCGGGAGCTACGAGCAGTACTTC. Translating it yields CASSYSMASGSYEQYF.

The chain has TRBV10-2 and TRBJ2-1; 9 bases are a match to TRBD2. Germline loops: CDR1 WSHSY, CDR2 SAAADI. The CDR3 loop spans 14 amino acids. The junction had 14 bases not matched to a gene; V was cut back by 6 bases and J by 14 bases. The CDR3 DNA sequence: TGCGCCAGCAGGGAGACTAGCGGCCTTTCGGAGGAGTTCTTC. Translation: CASRETSGLSEEFF.

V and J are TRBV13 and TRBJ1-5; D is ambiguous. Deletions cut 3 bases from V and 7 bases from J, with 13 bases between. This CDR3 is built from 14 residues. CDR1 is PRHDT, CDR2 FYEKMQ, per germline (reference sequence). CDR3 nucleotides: TGTGCCAGCAGCTTCGCGGGTAATGGGCAGCCCCAGCATTTT. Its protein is CASSFAGNGQPQHF. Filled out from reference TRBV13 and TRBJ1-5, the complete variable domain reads AAGVIQSPRHLIKEKRETATLKCYPIPRHDTVYWYQQGPGQDPQFLISFYEKMQSDKGSIPDRFSAQQFSDYHSELNMSSLELGDSALYFCASSFAGNGQPQHFGDGTRLSIL.

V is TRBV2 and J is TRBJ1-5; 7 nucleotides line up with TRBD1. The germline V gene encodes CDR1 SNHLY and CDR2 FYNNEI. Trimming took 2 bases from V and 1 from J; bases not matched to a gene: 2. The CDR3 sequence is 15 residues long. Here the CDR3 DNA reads TGTGCCAGCAGTGAAAGGGGACAGAGCAATCAGCCCCAGCATTTT. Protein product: CASSERGQSNQPQHF.

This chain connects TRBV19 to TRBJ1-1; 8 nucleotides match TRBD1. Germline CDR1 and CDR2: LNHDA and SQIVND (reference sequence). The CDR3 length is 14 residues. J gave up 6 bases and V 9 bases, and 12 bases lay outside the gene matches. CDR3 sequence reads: CASNLRGRYAEAFF. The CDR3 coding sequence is TGTGCCAGCAACCTCAGGGGGCGATACGCTGAAGCTTTCTTT. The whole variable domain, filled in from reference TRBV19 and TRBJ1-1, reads DGGITQSPKYLFRKEGQNVTLSCEQNLNHDAMYWYRQDPGQGLRLIYYSQIVNDFQKGDIAEGYSVSREKKESFPLTVTSAQKNPTAFYLCASNLRGRYAEAFFGQGTRLTVV.

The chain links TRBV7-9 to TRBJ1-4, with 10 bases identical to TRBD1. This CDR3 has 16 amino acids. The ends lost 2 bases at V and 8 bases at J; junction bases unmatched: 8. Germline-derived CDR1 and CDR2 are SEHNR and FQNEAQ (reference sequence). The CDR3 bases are TGTGCCAGCAGCTTAAAACGGACAGGGGGTGGAGAAAAACTGTTTTTT. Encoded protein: CASSLKRTGGGEKLFF.

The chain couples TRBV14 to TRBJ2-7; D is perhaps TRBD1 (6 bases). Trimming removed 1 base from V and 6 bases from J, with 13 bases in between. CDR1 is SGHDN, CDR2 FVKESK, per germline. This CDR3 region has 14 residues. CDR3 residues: CASSQVQQGSEQYF. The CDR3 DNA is TGTGCCAGCAGCCAAGTTCAACAGGGTAGCGAGCAGTACTTC. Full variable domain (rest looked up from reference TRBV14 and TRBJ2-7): EAGVTQFPSHSVIEKGQTVTLRCDPISGHDNLYWYRRVMGKEIKFLLHFVKESKQDESGMPNNRFLAERTGGTYSTLKVQPAELEDSGVYFCASSQVQQGSEQYFGPGTRLTVT.

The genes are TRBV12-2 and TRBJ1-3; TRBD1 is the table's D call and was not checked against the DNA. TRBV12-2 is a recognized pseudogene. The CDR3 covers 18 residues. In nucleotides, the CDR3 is TGTGCAAGTCGCTCCCTCGCTCCGGGACAGGGGTCGGGAAACACCATATATTTT. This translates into CASRSLAPGQGSGNTIYF.

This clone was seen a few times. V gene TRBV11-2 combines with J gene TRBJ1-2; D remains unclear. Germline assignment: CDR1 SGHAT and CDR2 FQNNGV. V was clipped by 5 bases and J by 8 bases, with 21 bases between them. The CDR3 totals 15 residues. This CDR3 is CASSPVARPTGGYTF. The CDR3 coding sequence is TGTGCCAGCAGCCCGGTGGCGCGGCCTACTGGCGGCTACACCTTC.

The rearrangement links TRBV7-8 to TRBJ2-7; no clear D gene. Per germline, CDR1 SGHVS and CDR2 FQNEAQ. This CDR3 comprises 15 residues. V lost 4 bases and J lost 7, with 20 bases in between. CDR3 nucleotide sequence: TGTGCCAGCAGCTCCAGCGTGGCCCCGAAAATAGAGCAGTACTTC. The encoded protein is CASSSSVAPKIEQYF. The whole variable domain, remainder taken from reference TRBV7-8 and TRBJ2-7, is GAGVSQSPRYKVAKRGQDVALRCDPISGHVSLFWYQQALGQGPEFLTYFQNEAQLDKSGLPSDRFFAERPEGSVSTLKIQRTQQEDSAVYLCASSSSVAPKIEQYFGPGTRLTVT.

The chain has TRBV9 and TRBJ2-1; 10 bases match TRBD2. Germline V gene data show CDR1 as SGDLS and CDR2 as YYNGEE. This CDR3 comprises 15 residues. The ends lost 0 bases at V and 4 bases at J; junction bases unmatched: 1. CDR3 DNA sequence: TGTGCCAGCAGCGTAGGGACTAGCGGATACAATGAGCAGTTCTTC. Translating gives CASSVGTSGYNEQFF. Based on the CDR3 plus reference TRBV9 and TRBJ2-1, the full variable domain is DSGVTQTPKHLITATGQRVTLRCSPRSGDLSVYWYQQSLDQGLQFLIQYYNGEERAKGNILERFSAQQFPDLHSELNLSSLELGDSALYFCASSVGTSGYNEQFFGPGTRLTVL.

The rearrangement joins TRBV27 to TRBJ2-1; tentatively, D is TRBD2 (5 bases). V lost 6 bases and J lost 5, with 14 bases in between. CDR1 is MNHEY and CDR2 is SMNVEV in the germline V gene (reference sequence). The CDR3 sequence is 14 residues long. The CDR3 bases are TGTGCCAGCAGACTCGCGGGTCCCCACAATGAGCAGTTCTTC. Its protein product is CASRLAGPHNEQFF.

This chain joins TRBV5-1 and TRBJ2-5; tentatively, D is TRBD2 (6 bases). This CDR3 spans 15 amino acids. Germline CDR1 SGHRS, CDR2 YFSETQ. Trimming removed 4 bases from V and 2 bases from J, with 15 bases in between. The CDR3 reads CASSERGLRQETQYF. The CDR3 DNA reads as TGCGCCAGCAGCGAACGGGGACTCCGTCAAGAGACCCAGTACTTC.

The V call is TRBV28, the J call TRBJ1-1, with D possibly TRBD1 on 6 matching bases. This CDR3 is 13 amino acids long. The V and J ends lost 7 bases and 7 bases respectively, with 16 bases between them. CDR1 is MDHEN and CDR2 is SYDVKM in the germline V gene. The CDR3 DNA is TGTGCCAGCACTCCGGGACAAATAAATGAAGCTTTCTTT. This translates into CASTPGQINEAFF.

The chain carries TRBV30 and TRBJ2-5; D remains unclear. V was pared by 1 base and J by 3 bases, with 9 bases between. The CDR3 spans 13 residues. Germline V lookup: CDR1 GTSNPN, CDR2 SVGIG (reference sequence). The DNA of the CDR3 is TGTGCCTGGAGTGGAGGATACGAAGAGACCCAGTACTTC. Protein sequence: CAWSGGYEETQYF.

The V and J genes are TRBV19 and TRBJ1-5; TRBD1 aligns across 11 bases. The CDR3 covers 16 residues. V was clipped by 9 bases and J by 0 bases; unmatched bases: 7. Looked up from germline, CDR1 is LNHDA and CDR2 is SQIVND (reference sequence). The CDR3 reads CARGTGGPISNQPQHF. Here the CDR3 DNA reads TGTGCCAGGGGGACAGGGGGACCGATTAGCAATCAGCCCCAGCATTTT. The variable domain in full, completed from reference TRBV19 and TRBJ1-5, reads DGGITQSPKYLFRKEGQNVTLSCEQNLNHDAMYWYRQDPGQGLRLIYYSQIVNDFQKGDIAEGYSVSREKKESFPLTVTSAQKNPTAFYLCARGTGGPISNQPQHFGDGTRLSIL.

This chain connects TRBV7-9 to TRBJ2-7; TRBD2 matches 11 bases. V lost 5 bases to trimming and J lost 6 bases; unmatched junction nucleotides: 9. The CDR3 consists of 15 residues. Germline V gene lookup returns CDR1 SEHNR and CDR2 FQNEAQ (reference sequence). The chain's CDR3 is CASSPTGTSGVEQYF. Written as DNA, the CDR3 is TGTGCCAGCAGCCCGACCGGGACTAGCGGAGTCGAGCAGTACTTC.

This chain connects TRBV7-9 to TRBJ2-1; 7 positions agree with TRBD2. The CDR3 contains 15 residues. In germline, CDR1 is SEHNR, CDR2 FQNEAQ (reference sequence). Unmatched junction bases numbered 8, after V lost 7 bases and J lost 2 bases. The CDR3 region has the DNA TGTGCCAGCACCGACGAAGCGGGAACCTACAATGAGCAGTTCTTC. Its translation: CASTDEAGTYNEQFF.

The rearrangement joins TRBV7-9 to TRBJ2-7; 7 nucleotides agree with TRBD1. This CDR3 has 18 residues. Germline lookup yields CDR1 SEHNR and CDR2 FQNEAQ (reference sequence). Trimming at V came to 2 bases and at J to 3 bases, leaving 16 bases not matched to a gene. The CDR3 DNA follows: TGTGCCAGCAGCTTACCCACGACAGGGCCGGGACCAATCTACGAGCAGTACTTC. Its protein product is CASSLPTTGPGPIYEQYF.

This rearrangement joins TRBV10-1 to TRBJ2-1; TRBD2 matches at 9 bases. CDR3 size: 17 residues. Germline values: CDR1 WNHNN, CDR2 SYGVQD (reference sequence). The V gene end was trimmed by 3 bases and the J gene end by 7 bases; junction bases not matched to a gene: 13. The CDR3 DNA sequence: TGCGCCAGCAGTGACCCCACTAGCGGGTCCTCGACAAATGAGCAGTTCTTC. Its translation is CASSDPTSGSSTNEQFF.

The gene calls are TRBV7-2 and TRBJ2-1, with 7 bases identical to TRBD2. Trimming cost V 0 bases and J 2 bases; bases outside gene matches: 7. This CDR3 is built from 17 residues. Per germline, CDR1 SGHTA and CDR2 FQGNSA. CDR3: CASSLAGSGDAYNEQFF. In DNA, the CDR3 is TGTGCCAGCAGCTTAGCCGGGAGCGGGGACGCCTACAATGAGCAGTTCTTC.

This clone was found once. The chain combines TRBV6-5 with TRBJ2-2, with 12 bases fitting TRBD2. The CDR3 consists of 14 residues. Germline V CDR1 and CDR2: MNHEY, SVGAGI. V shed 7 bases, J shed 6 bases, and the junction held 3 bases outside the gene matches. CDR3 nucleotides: TGTGCCAGCACCGGACTAGCGGGACCCGGGGAGCTGTTTTTT. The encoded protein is CASTGLAGPGELFF.

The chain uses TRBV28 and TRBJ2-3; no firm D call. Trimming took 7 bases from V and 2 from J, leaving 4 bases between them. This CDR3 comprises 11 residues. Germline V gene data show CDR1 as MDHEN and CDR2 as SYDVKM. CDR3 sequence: CASTVTDTQYF. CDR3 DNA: TGTGCCAGCACCGTCACAGATACGCAGTATTTT.

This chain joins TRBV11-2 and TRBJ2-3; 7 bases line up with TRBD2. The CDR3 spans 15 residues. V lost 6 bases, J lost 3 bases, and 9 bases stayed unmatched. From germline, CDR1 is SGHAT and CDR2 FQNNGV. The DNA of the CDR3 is TGTGCCAGCAGAAGTACTAGCGCGAGAACAGATACGCAGTATTTT. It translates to CASRSTSARTDTQYF.

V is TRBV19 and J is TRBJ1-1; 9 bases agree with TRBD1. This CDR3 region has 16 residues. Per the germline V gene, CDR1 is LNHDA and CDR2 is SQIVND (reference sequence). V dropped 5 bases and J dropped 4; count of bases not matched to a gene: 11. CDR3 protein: CASSSQGADAVTEAFF. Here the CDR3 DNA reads TGTGCCAGTAGTTCACAGGGGGCTGACGCGGTCACTGAAGCTTTCTTT.

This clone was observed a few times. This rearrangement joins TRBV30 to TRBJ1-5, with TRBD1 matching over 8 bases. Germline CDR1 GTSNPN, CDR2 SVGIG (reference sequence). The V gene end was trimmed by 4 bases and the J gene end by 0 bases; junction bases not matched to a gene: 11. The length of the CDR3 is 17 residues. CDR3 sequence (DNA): TGTGCCTGGACCTTCAGTCGGACAGGGAATAGCAATCAGCCCCAGCATTTT. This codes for CAWTFSRTGNSNQPQHF.

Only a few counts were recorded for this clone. The DNA for the CDR3 is TGTGCCAGCACCCACGGTGGGACAATTTACGAGCAGTACTTC. It encodes CASTHGGTIYEQYF. V gene TRBV28 combines with J gene TRBJ2-7; TRBD1 might be the D (6 bases). V was clipped by 7 bases and J by 4 bases, with 17 bases between them. Germline lookup yields CDR1 MDHEN and CDR2 SYDVKM. The CDR3 runs 14 residues.

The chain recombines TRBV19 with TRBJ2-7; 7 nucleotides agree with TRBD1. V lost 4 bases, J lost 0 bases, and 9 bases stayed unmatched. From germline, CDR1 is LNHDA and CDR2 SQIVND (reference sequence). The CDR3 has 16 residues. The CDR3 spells CASSKTGQRSSYEQYF. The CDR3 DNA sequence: TGTGCCAGTAGTAAAACGGGACAGCGAAGCTCCTACGAGCAGTACTTC.

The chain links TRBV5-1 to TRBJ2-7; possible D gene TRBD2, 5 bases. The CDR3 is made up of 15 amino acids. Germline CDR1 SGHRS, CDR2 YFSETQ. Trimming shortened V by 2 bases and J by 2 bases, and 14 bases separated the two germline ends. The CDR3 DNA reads TGCGCCAGCAGCTTTGGGAGCGGCTCCCCCTACGAGCAGTACTTC. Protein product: CASSFGSGSPYEQYF.